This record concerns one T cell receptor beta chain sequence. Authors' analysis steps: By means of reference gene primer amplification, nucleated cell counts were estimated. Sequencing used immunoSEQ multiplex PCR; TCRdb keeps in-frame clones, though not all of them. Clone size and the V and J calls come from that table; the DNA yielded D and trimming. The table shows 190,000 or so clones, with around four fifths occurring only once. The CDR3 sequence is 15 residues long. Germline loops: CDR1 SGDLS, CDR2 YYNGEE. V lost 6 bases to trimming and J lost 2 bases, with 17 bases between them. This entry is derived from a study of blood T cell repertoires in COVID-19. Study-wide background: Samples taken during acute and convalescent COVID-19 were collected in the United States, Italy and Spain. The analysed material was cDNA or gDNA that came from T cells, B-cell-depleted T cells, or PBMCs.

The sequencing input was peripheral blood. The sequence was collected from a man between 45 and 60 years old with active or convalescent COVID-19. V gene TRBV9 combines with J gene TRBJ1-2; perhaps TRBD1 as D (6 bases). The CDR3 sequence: CASNPTETGNYGYTF. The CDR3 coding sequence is TGTGCCAGCAACCCGACGGAGACAGGCAACTATGGCTACACCTTC.